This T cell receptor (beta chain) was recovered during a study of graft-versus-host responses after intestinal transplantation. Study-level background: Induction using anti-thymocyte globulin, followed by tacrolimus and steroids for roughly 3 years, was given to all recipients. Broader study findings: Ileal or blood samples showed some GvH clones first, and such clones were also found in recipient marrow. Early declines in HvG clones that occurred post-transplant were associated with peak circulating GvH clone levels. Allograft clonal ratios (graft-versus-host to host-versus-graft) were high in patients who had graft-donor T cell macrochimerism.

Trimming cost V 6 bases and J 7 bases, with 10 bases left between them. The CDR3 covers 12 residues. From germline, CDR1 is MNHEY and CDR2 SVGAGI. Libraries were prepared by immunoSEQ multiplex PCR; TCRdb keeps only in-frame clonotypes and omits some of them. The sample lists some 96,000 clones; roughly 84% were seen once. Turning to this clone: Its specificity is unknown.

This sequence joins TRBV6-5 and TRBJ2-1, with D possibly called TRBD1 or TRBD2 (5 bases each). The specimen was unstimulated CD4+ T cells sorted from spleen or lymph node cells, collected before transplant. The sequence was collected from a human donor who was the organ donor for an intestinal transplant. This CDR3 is CASSVEGNEQFF. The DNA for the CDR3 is TGTGCCAGCAGCGTTGAGGGGAATGAGCAGTTCTTC.